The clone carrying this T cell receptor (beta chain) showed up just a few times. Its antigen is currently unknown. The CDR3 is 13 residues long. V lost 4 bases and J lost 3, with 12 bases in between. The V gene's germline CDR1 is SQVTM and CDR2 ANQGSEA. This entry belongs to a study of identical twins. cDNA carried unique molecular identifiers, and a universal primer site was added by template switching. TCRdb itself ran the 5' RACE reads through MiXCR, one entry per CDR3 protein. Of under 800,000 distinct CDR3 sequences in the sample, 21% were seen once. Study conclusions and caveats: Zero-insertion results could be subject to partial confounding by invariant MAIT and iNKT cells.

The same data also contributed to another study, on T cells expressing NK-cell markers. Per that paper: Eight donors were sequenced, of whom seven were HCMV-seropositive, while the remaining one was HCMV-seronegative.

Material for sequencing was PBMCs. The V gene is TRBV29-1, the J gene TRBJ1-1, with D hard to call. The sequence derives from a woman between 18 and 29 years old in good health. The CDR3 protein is CSVVVARHTEAFF. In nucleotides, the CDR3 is TGCAGCGTTGTGGTTGCCAGGCACACTGAAGCTTTCTTT.